Listed here is a single TCR beta chain. The source of the sample is a study of T-cell reconstitution after alpha-beta-depleted transplantation in children. A TCRbeta library incorporating unique molecular identifiers was prepared. TCRdb re-derived calls from the PCR reads in MiXCR, one entry per CDR3 protein. The sample lists about 270,000 distinct CDR3 sequences; 9.9% were seen once. Per germline, CDR1 DFQATT and CDR2 SNEGSKA (reference sequence). V trimming: 6 bases; J trimming: 7 bases; junction bases outside the gene matches: 11. The CDR3 contains 13 residues. The J gene is TRBJ2-7, the V gene TRBV20-1; 8 bases map to TRBD1. The source is a human donor who donated a stem cell graft to a child with SCID. Sample: PBMCs from the stem cell graft donor, taken from the stem cell graft. DNA of the CDR3: TGCAGTGCCAGGGACAGGATGCTGTATGAGCAGTACTTC. It encodes CSARDRMLYEQYF.